This T cell receptor beta chain was sequenced for a study of PD-1 blockade in classical Hodgkin lymphoma. The CDR3 spans 14 residues. Trimming cost V 0 bases and J 8 bases; bases outside gene matches: 2. Germline V lookup: CDR1 MGHDK, CDR2 SYGVNS. TCRdb's copy holds only in-frame clones and misses some; the assay was immunoSEQ multiplex PCR. Here the sample spans fewer than 100,000 clones, about 93% being singletons. Time point: cycle 4 day 1 (C4D1), after less than 7 weeks of nivolumab. Each patient experienced a relapse that followed autologous stem cell transplantation, and brentuximab vedotin exposure varied.

This TCR came from a human donor with classical Hodgkin lymphoma. Sequencing was performed on peripheral blood mononuclear cells (PBMCs), taken before the fourth cycle of nivolumab. This chain uses TRBV25-1 with TRBJ1-5; 9 nucleotides align to TRBD1. CDR3 in amino acids: CASSEYRTGEPQHF. The DNA for the CDR3 is TGTGCCAGCAGTGAATATCGGACAGGGGAGCCCCAGCATTTT.